This T cell receptor (beta chain) was retrieved from a study of blood T cell repertoires in COVID-19 (dated by TCRdb to 2019 to 2021). Context from the whole study: The collaborator samples originated in the United States, Italy and Spain and spanned the acute and convalescent phases of COVID-19. The prospective study material was composed of cDNA or gDNA derived from T cells, B-cell-depleted T cells, or PBMCs. Subjects who had been exposed to COVID-19, were actively infected with it, or had recovered from it provided the deeply sampled blood TCRbeta repertoires that made up the dataset. The repertoires were released in a freely available public database meant as a resource for research on the immune response to SARS-CoV-2. The samples were drawn from the first 160 participants of the ongoing ImmuneRACE study and from 950 to 1,500 subjects provided by 6 global collaborators. Sample metadata almost always included a de-identified subject ID, COVID-19 status, age in years and sex. Where HLA class I and class II types were available, the types were taken from metadata supplied by the sample provider, not from assay-based typing.

Each collaborating institution followed its own protocols to collect whole blood in K2EDTA tubes. For TCRbeta analysis, collaborators shipped samples in one of three forms: frozen whole blood, isolated PBMCs, or DNA extracted from either of those sample types. V loses 6 bases of germline sequence and J loses 4 bases, and the interval between the two ends is 13 bases. Including the terminal cysteine and phenylalanine, the CDR3 comprises 15 residues. The entry retains the CDR3 DNA only, 45 bases that are in frame from base 1. The germline V gene sets CDR1 to MDHEN and CDR2 to SYDVKM. TCRbeta CDR3 regions were amplified from genomic DNA by means of the immunoSEQ Assay, a bias-controlled multiplex PCR. Turning to the authors' computational methods: Within the assay, amplification of reference gene primers was used to estimate how many nucleated cells each sample contained. Sequence reads were collapsed and filtered to measure the absolute abundance of every unique TCRbeta CDR3 rearrangement. For each sample, productive Simpson clonality was calculated as the square root of Simpson's diversity index over productive rearrangements. This is the immuneACCESS table as TCRdb keeps it, with only in-frame sequences that have V and J called. A part of the clones is gone; compared with another copy, unresolved V genes explain less than half, and the rest is unexplained. D and trimming come from the DNA, and the V and J calls and clone size come from that table. This sample gives 160,000 or so clones in total; 82% of them show up just once. Of the sample, approximately 9.1% is held by the ten largest clones.

Findings and caveats that apply to the study as a whole: The amount of clinical and demographic metadata varied by source and participant and was provided uncurated.

To note about this clone: No cognate antigen has been identified for it. Nothing much larger sits one base from this clone, and base qualities are not available.

Sequenced material: peripheral blood. This receptor was taken from a woman in her 70s with acute or convalescent COVID-19. The chain is made from TRBV28 and TRBJ1-6, with TRBD1 perhaps the D gene, on 6 matching bases. The nucleotides are TGTGCCAGCAGCCCCATGGACAGTTATAATTCACCCCTCCACTTT. This encodes CASSPMDSYNSPLHF. Joined to the reference TRBV28 and TRBJ1-6 proteins, this CDR3 gives the full variable domain: DVKVTQSSRYLVKRTGEKVFLECVQDMDHENMFWYRQDPGLGLRLIYFSYDVKMKEKGDIPEGYSVSREKKERFSLILESASTNQTSMYLCASSPMDSYNSPLHFGNGTRLTVT.